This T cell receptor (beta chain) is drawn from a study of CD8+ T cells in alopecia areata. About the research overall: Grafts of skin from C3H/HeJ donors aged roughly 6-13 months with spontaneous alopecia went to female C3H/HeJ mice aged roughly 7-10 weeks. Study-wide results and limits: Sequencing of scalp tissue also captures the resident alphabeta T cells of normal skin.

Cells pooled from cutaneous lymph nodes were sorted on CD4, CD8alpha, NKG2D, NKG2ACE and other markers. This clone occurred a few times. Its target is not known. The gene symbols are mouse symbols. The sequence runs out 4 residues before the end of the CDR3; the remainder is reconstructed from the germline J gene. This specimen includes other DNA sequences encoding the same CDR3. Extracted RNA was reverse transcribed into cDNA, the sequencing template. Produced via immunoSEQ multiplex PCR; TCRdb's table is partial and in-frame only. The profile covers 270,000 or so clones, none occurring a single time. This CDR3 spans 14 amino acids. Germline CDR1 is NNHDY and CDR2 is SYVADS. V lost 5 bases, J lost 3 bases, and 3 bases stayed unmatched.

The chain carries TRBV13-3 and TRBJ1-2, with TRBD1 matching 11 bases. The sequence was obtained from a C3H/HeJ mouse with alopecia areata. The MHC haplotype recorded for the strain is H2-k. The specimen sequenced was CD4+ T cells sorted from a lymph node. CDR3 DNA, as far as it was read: TGTGCCAGCAGCCGGGACAGGGGGGACTCC. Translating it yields CASSRDRGDS. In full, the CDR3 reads CASSRDRGDSDYTF.